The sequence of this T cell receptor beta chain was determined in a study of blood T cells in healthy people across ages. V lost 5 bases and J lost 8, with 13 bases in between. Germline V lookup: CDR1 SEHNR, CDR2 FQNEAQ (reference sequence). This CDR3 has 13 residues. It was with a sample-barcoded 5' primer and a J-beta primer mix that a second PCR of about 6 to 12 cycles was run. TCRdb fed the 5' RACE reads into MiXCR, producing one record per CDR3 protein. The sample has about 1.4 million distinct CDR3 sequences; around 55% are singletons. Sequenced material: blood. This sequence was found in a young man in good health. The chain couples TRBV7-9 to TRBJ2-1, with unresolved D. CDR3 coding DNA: TGTGCCAGCAGCGTAGATGGAGTCGATGAGCAGTTCTTC. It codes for CASSVDGVDEQFF.